Below, 23 T cell receptor beta chains from the same sample are listed, as sequenced in a study of cytomegalovirus exposure and HLA in healthy donors. Both 60 Vbeta primers and 13 Jbeta primers went into the PCR. TCRdb's table, derived via immunoSEQ multiplex PCR, lists solely in-frame clones and lacks some. The sample consists of about 85,000 clones, 80% of them appearing once. The material sequenced was PBMCs. These receptors all come from a woman between 50 and 59 years old in good health and CMV-seropositive.

The rearrangement links TRBV4-2 to TRBJ2-7, with D tentatively TRBD1 (5 bases). The CDR3 runs to 17 residues. The V and J ends lost 0 bases and 3 bases respectively, with 18 bases between them. CDR1 and CDR2 from the germline V gene are LGHNA and YNFKEQ. The CDR3 nucleotides are TGTGCCAGCAGCCAAGATCTACGACGGACAAACCACTACGAGCAGTACTTC. Encoded protein: CASSQDLRRTNHYEQYF.

The rearrangement links TRBV13 to TRBJ1-1, with 9 bases matching TRBD1. The CDR3 consists of 15 residues. Trimming at V came to 5 bases and at J to 4 bases, leaving 8 bases not matched to a gene. Germline loops: CDR1 PRHDT, CDR2 FYEKMQ (reference sequence). The CDR3 region is CASSANGQGSTEAFF. The CDR3 DNA sequence: TGTGCCAGCAGCGCAAACGGACAGGGGAGCACTGAAGCTTTCTTT. Together with reference TRBV13 and TRBJ1-1, the CDR3 gives the full variable domain: AAGVIQSPRHLIKEKRETATLKCYPIPRHDTVYWYQQGPGQDPQFLISFYEKMQSDKGSIPDRFSAQQFSDYHSELNMSSLELGDSALYFCASSANGQGSTEAFFGQGTRLTVV.

J is TRBJ1-5 and V is TRBV11-2; D uncertain. V was pared by 5 bases and J by 1 base, with 12 bases between. The CDR3 contains 15 residues. The germline gives CDR1 SGHAT, CDR2 FQNNGV. In DNA, the CDR3 is TGTGCCAGCAGCGTGGACTTTGGCAGCAATCAGCCCCAGCATTTT. Its translation is CASSVDFGSNQPQHF.

The chain joins TRBV7-6 to TRBJ2-1; TRBD2 agrees at 7 bases. V lost 5 bases and J lost 6; bases outside the gene matches: 13. Germline-derived CDR1 and CDR2 are SGHVS and FNYEAQ. The CDR3 runs 16 residues. Here the CDR3 DNA reads TGTGCCAGCAGCCCCAGTTCGGGGGGAAGGGGCAATGAGCAGTTCTTC. Translation gives CASSPSSGGRGNEQFF.

The gene calls are TRBV19 and TRBJ2-6; D possibly corresponds to TRBD2 (6 bases). V lost 3 bases to trimming and J lost 2 bases, with 8 bases between them. The CDR3 length is 15 residues. Per germline, CDR1 LNHDA and CDR2 SQIVND (reference sequence). CDR3 amino acids: CASSIGGTGANVLTF. Here the CDR3 DNA reads TGTGCCAGTAGTATTGGAGGGACTGGGGCCAACGTCCTGACTTTC.

V usage is TRBV5-1 and J usage is TRBJ1-6; 9 positions agree with TRBD1. The junction had 0 bases not matched to a gene; V was cut back by 7 bases and J by 7 bases. From germline, CDR1 is SGHRS and CDR2 YFSETQ. This CDR3 contains 12 residues. The CDR3 DNA sequence: TGCGCCAGCGGGACAGGGAATTCACCCCTCCACTTT. Its protein is CASGTGNSPLHF.

The V gene is TRBV5-1, the J gene TRBJ1-2; the match to TRBD1 covers 9 bases. Germline V CDR1 and CDR2: SGHRS, YFSETQ. Trimming took 3 bases from V and 6 from J; bases not matched to a gene: 6. The CDR3 totals 14 residues. The CDR3 DNA reads TGCGCCAGCAGCTCGGGACAGGGTGGGAATGGCTACACCTTC. This translates into CASSSGQGGNGYTF.

This clone was detected a few times. The chain recombines TRBV2 with TRBJ2-2, with D tentatively TRBD1 (5 bases). Germline V gives CDR1 SNHLY, CDR2 FYNNEI. With 7 bases removed from V and 5 bases from J, the gap between germline ends came to 14 bases. There are 14 residues in the CDR3. The chain's CDR3 is CASTQAYQTGELFF. CDR3 nucleotide sequence: TGTGCCAGCACACAGGCCTACCAGACCGGGGAGCTGTTTTTT.

This sequence joins TRBV21-1 and TRBJ1-5. TRBV21-1 has pseudogene status. This CDR3 comprises 17 residues. Here the CDR3 DNA reads TGTGCCAGCAGCCTTCACCCTCGGTGGGGGGTCAATCAGCCCCAGCATTTT. Amino acid sequence: CASSLHPRWGVNQPQHF.

This chain joins TRBV7-9 and TRBJ2-2; 8 bases match TRBD1. There are 16 residues in the CDR3. Looked up from germline, CDR1 is SEHNR and CDR2 is FQNEAQ (reference sequence). Trimming took 1 base from V and 5 from J; bases not matched to a gene: 6. CDR3 in amino acids: CASSLVRGQGTGELFF. The CDR3 region has the DNA TGTGCCAGCAGCTTAGTGAGAGGACAGGGTACCGGGGAGCTGTTTTTT.

The V call is TRBV7-3, the J call TRBJ2-1; tentatively, D is TRBD1 (5 bases). V lost 2 bases and J lost 10, with 15 bases in between. Germline-derived CDR1 and CDR2 are SGHTA and FQGTGA. CDR3 length: 14 amino acids. The CDR3 protein is CASSLEARAAEQFF. In DNA form, the CDR3 reads TGTGCCAGCAGCTTAGAGGCCAGGGCTGCCGAGCAGTTCTTC.

The CDR3 sequence is CASSQDRDEQYF. The CDR3 DNA follows: TGCGCCAGCAGCCAGGACAGGGACGAGCAGTACTTC. V gene TRBV4-1 combines with J gene TRBJ2-7; 8 bases line up with TRBD1. The J segment lost 5 bases and the V segment lost 3 bases, leaving 0 bases of the junction unmatched. The CDR3 contains 12 residues. Germline V lookup: CDR1 MGHRA, CDR2 YSYEKL.

This rearrangement joins TRBV19 to TRBJ2-1; 10 bases align to TRBD1. J gave up 9 bases and V 4 bases, and 3 bases lay outside the gene matches. This CDR3 has 13 residues. Germline V gene sequence: CDR1 LNHDA, CDR2 SQIVND (reference sequence). The CDR3 is CASSTWTGGEQFF. The CDR3 region has the DNA TGTGCCAGTAGTACGTGGACAGGGGGTGAGCAGTTCTTC.

This chain links TRBV30 with TRBJ1-6; a weak D match, TRBD1 (6 bases). V gave up 5 bases and J gave up 2 bases, with 13 bases separating them. The CDR3 runs 15 residues. Per germline, CDR1 GTSNPN and CDR2 SVGIG (reference sequence). This CDR3 is CAWASRGTYNSPLHF. The CDR3 region has the DNA TGTGCCTGGGCCTCCAGGGGAACCTATAATTCACCCCTCCACTTT.

The gene calls are TRBV10-2 and TRBJ2-5; no firm D call. The germline V gene has CDR1 WSHSY and CDR2 SAAADI. The V end was cut by 6 bases, the J end by 2 bases, with 10 bases between. The CDR3 contains 13 residues. The CDR3: CASRIRVQETQYF. DNA of the CDR3: TGCGCCAGCAGAATCCGGGTACAAGAGACCCAGTACTTC.

The J gene is TRBJ2-5, the V gene TRBV5-1; a possible D gene is TRBD1 (5 bases). CDR1 and CDR2 (germline): SGHRS, YFSETQ. Trimming left V 5 bases short and J 1 base short, with 12 bases between. The CDR3 totals 14 residues. CDR3 loop: CASSGYGAQETQYF. The DNA for the CDR3 is TGCGCCAGCAGTGGTTATGGGGCCCAAGAGACCCAGTACTTC.

The chain has TRBV19 and TRBJ2-5, with D possibly TRBD1 on 6 matching bases. Trimming removed 5 bases from V and 2 bases from J, with 12 bases in between. The germline V gene has CDR1 LNHDA and CDR2 SQIVND (reference sequence). This CDR3 contains 14 residues. The CDR3 nucleotides are TGTGCCAGTAGTCTCAGGGGCAGGCAAGAGACCCAGTACTTC. Encoded protein: CASSLRGRQETQYF.

The chain links TRBV19 to TRBJ1-6, with a tentative D call TRBD1 (6 bases). CDR1 and CDR2 from the germline V gene are LNHDA and SQIVND (reference sequence). The CDR3 runs to 15 residues. Trimming left V 6 bases short and J 6 bases short, with 15 bases between. The DNA for the CDR3 is TGTGCCAGTAGCCTAACGAAAGGGGGTAATTCACCCCTCCACTTT. Protein: CASSLTKGGNSPLHF.

The chain joins TRBV5-5 to TRBJ1-6, with 7 bases lining up with TRBD1. The germline V gene has CDR1 SGHKS and CDR2 YYEKEE (reference sequence). With V trimmed by 4 bases and J by 5 bases, 6 bases remained unmatched. The CDR3 contains 15 residues. The CDR3: CASSPRDRHNSPLHF. CDR3 DNA sequence: TGTGCCAGCAGCCCCCGGGACAGACATAATTCACCCCTCCACTTT.

J is TRBJ2-3 and V is TRBV19; 12 nucleotides line up with TRBD2. This CDR3 region has 16 residues. CDR1 and CDR2 (germline): LNHDA, SQIVND (reference sequence). V lost 10 bases to trimming and J lost 5 bases; unmatched junction nucleotides: 13. For the CDR3, the DNA is TGTGCCACCGGACCCTCTAGCGGGGGGGCTTTAGATACGCAGTATTTT. Translated, it gives CATGPSSGGALDTQYF.

Of note for this clone: At one end the junction does not follow the germline gene, possibly because of a read error. V and J are TRBV7-9 and TRBJ2-4, with D possibly matching TRBD1 (5 bases). The CDR3 covers 15 residues. The germline CDR1 and CDR2 sequences are SEHNR and FQNEAQ (reference sequence). The CDR3 coding sequence is TGTTCCAGCAGCTTAGAATCAGGGGCCAAAAACATTCAGTACTTC. It encodes CSSSLESGAKNIQYF.

This clone was detected only a few times. The chain is built from TRBV10-1 and TRBJ1-5, with D maybe TRBD1 (5 bases). Per germline, CDR1 WNHNN and CDR2 SYGVQD (reference sequence). V shed 2 bases and J shed 6 bases, with 5 bases lying between them. This CDR3 comprises 12 residues. The CDR3 DNA reads TGCGCCAGCAGTGAGAGGGGTCAGCCCCAGCATTTT. The encoded protein is CASSERGQPQHF.

The chain is built from TRBV5-1 and TRBJ2-1; D gene unclear. CDR1 is SGHRS, CDR2 YFSETQ, per germline. The CDR3 sequence is 14 residues long. V lost 0 bases to trimming and J lost 12 bases, with 16 bases between them. The CDR3 DNA follows: TGCGCCAGCAGCTTGGCTCCCCAGGCCATTTCGCAGTTCTTC. Amino acid sequence: CASSLAPQAISQFF.